This T cell receptor beta chain was captured by sequencing in a study of CD4 T cells in relation to SARS-CoV-2 and coronaviruses. Study-level points and caveats: Pre-pandemic and post-infection samples never came from the same donor.

This CDR3 comprises 15 residues. Concerning this clone itself: Its antigen is not known.

CD4+ T cells from unexposed donors were obtained before the COVID-19 pandemic (2011-2018). Isolation of CD4+ T cells took place after nine to ten days in culture. Sequenced by immunoSEQ multiplex PCR; TCRdb stores in-frame clones only, minus some. The repertoire consists of around 22,000 clones, with around 75% occurring once and the leading ten covering roughly an eighth. The sequenced material came from CD4+ T cells from PBMCs, cultured in vitro. This sequence was found in a human donor in good health. The genes are TRBV21-1 and TRBJ2-2; the table names TRBD1, a call not compared with the DNA. TRBV21-1 is tagged as a pseudogene. In nucleotides, the CDR3 is TGTGCCAGCAGCATTGTCCCCAGGGGTGCCGGGGAGCTGTTTTTT. Protein: CASSIVPRGAGELFF.